The 14 T cell receptor beta chains in this list originate from one sample, sequenced in a study of cytomegalovirus exposure and HLA in healthy donors. This PCR relied on a set of 60 Vbeta primers and 13 Jbeta primers. Data came from immunoSEQ multiplex PCR; TCRdb stores just in-frame clones and leaves some out. The sample carries 60,000 or so clones, 70% to 85% recorded once. Sequences were obtained from PBMCs. The receptors were gathered from a man aged 40-49 years in good health and CMV-seronegative.

The genes are TRBV30 and TRBJ2-7, with D possibly matching TRBD2 (5 bases). The CDR3 is 13 amino acids. V dropped 8 bases and J dropped 3 bases, with 17 bases sitting between them. The germline V gene has CDR1 GTSNPN and CDR2 SVGIG (reference sequence). CDR3 bases: TGTGCCGCCAGCCGGGGAAACAACTACGAGCAGTACGTC. Amino acid sequence: CAASRGNNYEQYV.

This chain links TRBV25-1 with TRBJ1-1; 10 bases map to TRBD1. Germline values: CDR1 MGHDK, CDR2 SYGVNS. CDR3 length equals 14 residues. J lost 7 bases, V lost 2 bases, and 4 bases had no gene match. Here the CDR3 reads CASSEDRGRYEAFF. The CDR3 nucleotides read TGTGCCAGCAGTGAAGACAGGGGGCGTTATGAAGCTTTCTTT.

This clone turned up a few times. This chain links TRBV5-4 with TRBJ1-1; 8 positions match TRBD1. The junction had 12 bases not matched to a gene; V was cut back by 2 bases and J by 9 bases. The CDR3 length is 15 residues. In germline, CDR1 is SGHNT, CDR2 YYREEE (reference sequence). The CDR3 DNA follows: TGTGCCAGCAGCTTCGTCGGGACAGGAAATTTCCAAGCTTTCTTT. Translation: CASSFVGTGNFQAFF. Filled out from reference TRBV5-4 and TRBJ1-1, the complete variable domain reads ETGVTQSPTHLIKTRGQQVTLRCSSQSGHNTVSWYQQALGQGPQFIFQYYREEENGRGNFPPRFSGLQFPNYSSELNVNALELDDSALYLCASSFVGTGNFQAFFGQGTRLTVV.

The chain combines TRBV5-6 with TRBJ2-3; 7 nucleotides agree with TRBD2. Germline trimming cut 4 bases from V and 0 bases from J; bases unmatched to any gene: 8. The CDR3 spans 16 residues. Germline V gives CDR1 SGHDT, CDR2 YYEEEE. For the CDR3, the DNA is TGTGCCAGCAGCGACGGGGGGTTAACTAGCACAGATACGCAGTATTTT. It yields the protein CASSDGGLTSTDTQYF.

This chain links TRBV6-6 with TRBJ1-2, with D possibly being TRBD1 (6 bases). V lost 7 bases, J lost 5 bases, and 14 bases lay in between. CDR3 size: 13 residues. Per germline, CDR1 MNHNY and CDR2 SVGAGI (reference sequence). The CDR3 here is CASKQQGQYGYTF. The CDR3 coding sequence is TGTGCCAGCAAACAACAGGGACAATATGGCTACACCTTC.

The genes are TRBV9 and TRBJ2-1; TRBD1 agrees at 7 bases. The germline CDR1 and CDR2 sequences are SGDLS and YYNGEE. Trimming took 2 bases from V and 4 from J; bases not matched to a gene: 12. This CDR3 has 17 amino acids. This chain's CDR3 is CASSVTIGTVLYNEQFF. The CDR3, as DNA: TGTGCCAGCAGCGTCACTATAGGGACAGTACTTTACAATGAGCAGTTCTTC.

The V gene is TRBV19, the J gene TRBJ1-5; TRBD1 agrees at 8 bases. There are 15 residues in the CDR3. The V segment lost 3 bases and the J segment 11 bases; nucleotides outside the gene matches: 12. CDR1 and CDR2 (germline): LNHDA, SQIVND (reference sequence). Here the CDR3 reads CASSMETGVARAQHF. CDR3 nucleotide sequence: TGTGCCAGTAGTATGGAGACAGGGGTGGCGAGGGCCCAGCATTTT.

The J gene is TRBJ2-1, the V gene TRBV5-6, with D tentatively TRBD1 (5 bases). Trimming removed 4 bases from V and 8 bases from J, with 10 bases in between. Germline CDR1 SGHDT, CDR2 YYEEEE. There are 12 residues in the CDR3. CDR3 loop: CASSARVYEQFF. Here the CDR3 DNA reads TGTGCCAGCAGCGCCAGGGTATATGAGCAGTTCTTC.

The rearrangement uses TRBV13 and TRBJ2-3; D gene ambiguous. Looked up from germline, CDR1 is PRHDT and CDR2 is FYEKMQ (reference sequence). The CDR3 is made up of 14 amino acids. Trimming removed 5 bases from V and 1 base from J, with 10 bases in between. CDR3 amino acids: CASSQIARTDTQYF. CDR3 coding DNA: TGTGCCAGCAGCCAAATAGCCCGCACAGATACGCAGTATTTT.

The chain joins TRBV18 to TRBJ1-1; the D is unclear. V was clipped by 3 bases and J by 6 bases, with 11 bases between them. This CDR3 region has 13 residues. CDR1 and CDR2 (germline): KGHSH, LQKENI. CDR3 nucleotide sequence: TGTGCCAGCTCACCCTTGGAGGGCTCTGAAGCTTTCTTT. This sequence encodes CASSPLEGSEAFF.

This clone showed up just once. This chain links TRBV2 with TRBJ1-2, with D perhaps TRBD1 (5 bases). Trimming removed 1 base at V and 4 bases at J, with 10 bases between. Per the germline V gene, CDR1 is SNHLY and CDR2 is FYNNEI. The CDR3 spans 14 residues. CDR3 sequence reads: CASSEERDSYGYTF. CDR3 bases: TGTGCCAGCAGTGAAGAGAGAGACAGCTATGGCTACACCTTC.

The chain is built from TRBV29-1 and TRBJ2-2, with 8 bases that match TRBD1. The J segment lost 3 bases and the V segment lost 6 bases, leaving 6 bases of the junction unmatched. Germline V CDR1 and CDR2: SQVTM, ANQGSEA. The CDR3 loop spans 14 amino acids. For the CDR3, the DNA is TGCAGCGTGAGGCCAGGGGGCCACACCGGGGAGCTGTTTTTT. Amino acids: CSVRPGGHTGELFF.

The gene calls are TRBV7-6 and TRBJ1-6, with D perhaps TRBD1 (6 bases). Germline V gene sequence: CDR1 SGHVS, CDR2 FNYEAQ. Trimming stripped 5 bases from V and 10 bases from J, with 18 bases between. The CDR3 runs 15 residues. DNA for the CDR3: TGTGCCAGCAGCGCTTGGGGCAGGGGTGCGTCACCCCTCCACTTT. It is translated as CASSAWGRGASPLHF.

The chain uses TRBV18 and TRBJ2-1; 8 nucleotides align to TRBD1. Trimming removed 1 base from V and 4 bases from J; junction bases left unmatched: 6. The CDR3 covers 16 residues. Germline assignment: CDR1 KGHSH and CDR2 LQKENI. CDR3 residues: CASSPLGQGYYNEQFF. CDR3 nucleotides: TGTGCCAGCTCACCACTAGGACAGGGTTATTACAATGAGCAGTTCTTC.